The 8 T cell receptor beta chains below come from one sample, sequenced in a study of T-cell reconstitution after alpha-beta-depleted transplantation in children. For TCRbeta, the library was prepared with unique molecular identifiers. Via MiXCR, TCRdb re-called the PCR reads, giving one row per CDR3 protein. Among about 540,000 distinct CDR3 sequences, approximately 20% were seen once, and the ten largest hold 3% to 4%. This material consisted of PBMCs from the stem cell graft donor, taken from the stem cell graft. The receptors stem from a human donor who donated a stem cell graft to a child with acute lymphoblastic leukemia.

The chain couples TRBV2 to TRBJ2-1; 12 bases are shared with TRBD2. Losses at the gene ends were 6 bases for V and 5 bases for J; bases not matched to a gene: 5. This CDR3 region has 15 residues. The germline gives CDR1 SNHLY, CDR2 FYNNEI. The CDR3 here is CASRELAGGHNEQFF. DNA of the CDR3: TGTGCCAGCAGGGAACTAGCGGGAGGCCACAATGAGCAGTTCTTC.

This clonotype was seen more than once but under ten times. V usage is TRBV29-1 and J usage is TRBJ2-1; unclear D gene. This CDR3 contains 11 residues. The ends were cut back, 3 bases at V and 5 bases at J, with 5 bases in the middle. Germline CDR1 and CDR2: SQVTM and ANQGSEA. This CDR3 is CSVDRNNEQFF. CDR3 sequence (DNA): TGCAGCGTTGACAGAAACAATGAGCAGTTCTTC.

The V and J genes are TRBV20-1 and TRBJ1-5, with D maybe TRBD1 (5 bases). Germline CDR1 reads DFQATT; CDR2 reads SNEGSKA (reference sequence). The CDR3 is 15 amino acids. Trimming shortened V by 6 bases and J by 0 bases, and 15 bases separated the two germline ends. CDR3 residues: CSALGTVISNQPQHF. The CDR3 DNA sequence: TGCAGTGCCCTGGGGACCGTTATTAGCAATCAGCCCCAGCATTTT.

This clonotype was seen a handful of times. The rearrangement links TRBV7-8 to TRBJ2-2, with 13 positions matching TRBD2. V was clipped by 5 bases and J by 7 bases; unmatched bases: 10. Germline V lookup: CDR1 SGHVS, CDR2 FQNEAQ. This CDR3 is built from 17 residues. The CDR3 DNA sequence: TGTGCCAGCAGCCTACGGACTAGCGGGAGTCCGGGCGGGGAGCTGTTTTTT. As protein: CASSLRTSGSPGGELFF.

The gene calls are TRBV5-1 and TRBJ2-1, with TRBD2 matching 12 bases. V was pared by 7 bases and J by 2 bases, with 19 bases of the junction left unmatched. The CDR3 totals 20 residues. Germline V CDR1 and CDR2: SGHRS, YFSETQ. The CDR3 bases are TGCGCCAGCCGGGCGCGGTCGGGGGCTAGCGGGAGGGCCGCCTACAATGAGCAGTTCTTC. Residues: CASRARSGASGRAAYNEQFF.

A few counts support this clonotype. J is TRBJ1-3 and V is TRBV20-1; D not resolved. CDR1 and CDR2 (germline): DFQATT, SNEGSKA (reference sequence). Trimming left V 6 bases short and J 3 bases short, with 12 bases between. This CDR3 contains 13 residues. CDR3 bases: TGCAGTGCCCGCCCAATCCGTGGAAACACCATATATTTT. This sequence encodes CSARPIRGNTIYF.

This clonotype has more than one count but fewer than ten. This chain links TRBV7-2 with TRBJ2-7; tentatively, D is TRBD1 (6 bases). The CDR3 covers 14 residues. Trimming pared 2 bases from V and 2 bases from J, leaving 10 bases between. Germline assignment: CDR1 SGHTA and CDR2 FQGNSA. CDR3: CASSLMKGAYEQYF. In DNA form, the CDR3 reads TGTGCCAGCAGCTTAATGAAGGGGGCCTACGAGCAGTACTTC. The complete variable domain, with remaining parts taken from reference TRBV7-2 and TRBJ2-7, reads GAGVSQSPSNKVTEKGKDVELRCDPISGHTALYWYRQSLGQGLEFLIYFQGNSAPDKSGLPSDRFSAERTGGSVSTLTIQRTQQEDSAVYLCASSLMKGAYEQYFGPGTRLTVT.

This clonotype is a singleton in its sample. This rearrangement joins TRBV9 to TRBJ2-6; TRBD1 aligns across 8 bases. Germline V CDR1 and CDR2: SGDLS, YYNGEE. The CDR3 length is 16 residues. V shed 3 bases and J 2 bases; nucleotides not matched to a gene: 4. CDR3: CASSARTGTGANVLTF. The CDR3 bases are TGTGCCAGCAGCGCTAGGACAGGGACTGGGGCCAACGTCCTGACTTTC.